This T cell receptor (beta chain) was found in a study of Ad26.COV2.S vaccination and SARS-CoV-2 variants. TCRdb keeps only in-frame clones here, not all; method: immunoSEQ multiplex PCR. The data contain roughly 420,000 clones, 80% to 90% of them seen just once; the ten biggest clones take up about 2.5%. Germline assignment: CDR1 SGDLS and CDR2 YYNGEE. The V gene end was trimmed by 2 bases and the J gene end by 2 bases; junction bases not matched to a gene: 11. This CDR3 spans 17 amino acids. Treatment described: over 15 received Ad26.COV2.S at low or high dose, single or two shots; 5 received placebo; per-sample allocation not given. On day 63 after the first injection, vaccine and placebo recipients gave samples.

This receptor was taken from a person between 18 and 60 years old who received the Ad26.COV2.S COVID-19 vaccine or a placebo. The rearrangement uses TRBV9 and TRBJ1-2, with 8 nucleotides matching TRBD1. The sequencing here drew on peripheral blood, taken in a trial of Ad26.COV2.S vaccine versus placebo. Here the CDR3 reads CASSVGTGDMPNYGYTF. In DNA form, the CDR3 reads TGTGCCAGCAGCGTGGGGACAGGAGACATGCCAAACTATGGCTACACCTTC.